A single sample is the source of the 14 T cell receptor beta chains below, sequenced in a study of spatial heterogeneity in lung cancer. General study findings and limits: Expanded alpha and beta TCR counts within tumors tracked tumor mutation counts.

One entry per CDR3 protein results from TCRdb running MiXCR on the 5' RACE reads. The repertoire has 24,000 or so distinct CDR3 sequences, over 7.5% of them found once; the top ten carry about 7.7%. Time point indicated: sample taken at primary tumor resection. Their specific antigens are unknown. The specimen comprised lung tumor tissue, sampled at surgery. The receptor set was obtained from a male donor with early-stage non-small cell lung cancer.

The CDR3 region has the DNA TGTGCCAGCAGTTCCTCCTCGACAGCCTATTATGGCTACACCTTC. It is translated as CASSSSSTAYYGYTF. The chain uses TRBV28 and TRBJ1-2; D is perhaps TRBD1 (5 bases). Germline assignment: CDR1 MDHEN and CDR2 SYDVKM. The CDR3 extends over 15 amino acids. With 4 bases removed from V and 5 bases from J, the gap between germline ends came to 17 bases.

This clonotype appeared many times. The chain links TRBV28 to TRBJ2-3; no clear D. The CDR3 covers 12 residues. V was pared by 6 bases and J by 4 bases, with 8 bases between. Germline V gene sequence: CDR1 MDHEN, CDR2 SYDVKM. CDR3 in DNA: TGTGCCAGCAGCCCCTGGCCAGATACGCAGTATTTT. It encodes CASSPWPDTQYF.

This clonotype appeared many times. One end of the junction varies from germline; a read error may be responsible. The J gene is TRBJ2-1, the V gene TRBV11-1; D might be TRBD1 (5 bases). The length of the CDR3 is 11 residues. CDR1 is SGHAT, CDR2 FQDESV, per germline (reference sequence). CDR3 in amino acids: CASSPLSTVRF. DNA of the CDR3: TGTGCCAGCAGCCCTCTTTCGACAGTCAGATTC.

This clonotype came up a few times. V gene TRBV15 combines with J gene TRBJ2-2; 10 bases match TRBD2. The length of the CDR3 is 17 residues. Germline CDR1 reads LNHNV; CDR2 reads YYDKDF (reference sequence). The trim removed 9 bases at V and 7 bases at J, leaving 17 bases unmatched. The CDR3 region is CATAPLPSGRRIGELFF. The CDR3 DNA follows: TGTGCCACAGCTCCTTTGCCTAGCGGGAGAAGGATCGGGGAGCTGTTTTTT.

The chain recombines TRBV20-1 with TRBJ2-1, with 7 bases lining up with TRBD2. CDR3 size: 15 residues. The ends lost 0 bases at V and 2 bases at J; junction bases unmatched: 4. Germline-derived CDR1 and CDR2 are DFQATT and SNEGSKA (reference sequence). The CDR3 reads CSARDERGPYNEQFF. CDR3 DNA sequence: TGCAGTGCTAGAGATGAGCGGGGCCCCTACAATGAGCAGTTCTTC.

This clonotype qualifies as medium-sized. The rearrangement joins TRBV29-1 to TRBJ2-7, with 7 bases that match TRBD2. Germline assignment: CDR1 SQVTM and CDR2 ANQGSEA. CDR3 size: 15 residues. V gave up 4 bases and J gave up 4 bases; unmatched junction bases: 13. CDR3 DNA sequence: TGCAGCGTTGTACTAAGACTAGCCTCCTCTTACGAGCAGTACTTC. Its protein product is CSVVLRLASSYEQYF.

V and J are TRBV7-8 and TRBJ2-7; 7 positions agree with TRBD1. CDR1 is SGHVS and CDR2 is FQNEAQ in the germline V gene. The V segment lost 5 bases and the J segment 7 bases; nucleotides outside the gene matches: 11. This CDR3 comprises 14 residues. CDR3 coding DNA: TGTGCCAGCAGCCCCGACAGGGTGTGGTGGGAGCAGTACTTC. This translates into CASSPDRVWWEQYF.

This clonotype was observed a few times. This rearrangement joins TRBV7-2 to TRBJ2-5; the match to TRBD1 covers 9 bases. V gave up 4 bases and J gave up 5 bases; unmatched junction bases: 17. Germline CDR1 reads SGHTA; CDR2 reads FQGNSA. The CDR3 extends over 18 amino acids. The CDR3 loop is CASSSYTGTGTRKETQYF. DNA of the CDR3: TGTGCCAGCAGCTCATATACCGGGACAGGGACCCGGAAGGAGACCCAGTACTTC. The full variable domain, its missing parts supplied by reference TRBV7-2 and TRBJ2-5, is GAGVSQSPSNKVTEKGKDVELRCDPISGHTALYWYRQSLGQGLEFLIYFQGNSAPDKSGLPSDRFSAERTGGSVSTLTIQRTQQEDSAVYLCASSSYTGTGTRKETQYFGPGTRLLVL.

There are a few counts of this clonotype. The chain recombines TRBV20-1 with TRBJ1-5; 8 bases align to TRBD1. The ends lost 1 base at V and 4 bases at J; junction bases unmatched: 9. In germline, CDR1 is DFQATT, CDR2 SNEGSKA (reference sequence). The CDR3 consists of 16 residues. As DNA, the CDR3 is TGCAGTGCTAGAGCCATTGACAGGGGAGGAAATCAGCCCCAGCATTTT. This codes for CSARAIDRGGNQPQHF.

This clonotype occurred a few times. The rearrangement joins TRBV6-5 to TRBJ2-2, with 7 bases identical to TRBD1. The CDR3 contains 16 residues. Germline-derived CDR1 and CDR2 are MNHEY and SVGAGI. V was clipped by 8 bases and J by 2 bases; unmatched bases: 11. The CDR3 sequence is CASGANRGSNTGELFF. The CDR3 nucleotides are TGTGCCAGCGGGGCCAACAGGGGTTCAAACACCGGGGAGCTGTTTTTT.

The table lists this clonotype with many counts. The gene calls are TRBV12-3 or TRBV12-4 and TRBJ1-1; D is possibly TRBD1 (6 bases). The CDR3 is 10 amino acids. The V gene lost 9 bases and the J gene lost 7 bases, with 9 bases spanning the gap. The CDR3 here is CASSGVEAFF. In nucleotides, the CDR3 is TGTGCCAGTTCAGGGGTTGAAGCTTTCTTT.

This clonotype is medium-sized (0.01 to 0.1%). The rearrangement uses TRBV5-4 and TRBJ2-6; 9 bases map to TRBD1. The length of the CDR3 is 17 residues. V lost 4 bases and J lost 3; bases outside the gene matches: 8. The germline gives CDR1 SGHNT, CDR2 YYREEE (reference sequence). The CDR3 region is CASSANRGLGGANVLTF. The CDR3 DNA reads as TGTGCCAGCAGCGCCAACAGGGGGCTGGGTGGGGCCAACGTCCTGACTTTC.

This clonotype was seen a few times. Compared with germline, one end of the junction differs, possibly owing to a read error. The chain joins TRBV2 to TRBJ1-3; the match to TRBD1 covers 8 bases. Germline-derived CDR1 and CDR2 are SNHLY and FYNNEI. CDR3 length: 12 amino acids. CDR3 DNA sequence: TGTGCCAGCAGTCCCGGGACAGGCGCAAGGCCTTTT. This gives the protein CASSPGTGARPF.

This clonotype occurred many times. V is TRBV20-1 and J is TRBJ2-7; 12 nucleotides align to TRBD2. With V trimmed by 6 bases and J by 5 bases, 11 bases remained unmatched. Germline assignment: CDR1 DFQATT and CDR2 SNEGSKA (reference sequence). The CDR3 contains 15 residues. The CDR3 sequence: CSAPGLAGRGDEQYF. The CDR3 DNA sequence: TGCAGTGCGCCCGGACTAGCGGGGCGCGGAGACGAGCAGTACTTC.